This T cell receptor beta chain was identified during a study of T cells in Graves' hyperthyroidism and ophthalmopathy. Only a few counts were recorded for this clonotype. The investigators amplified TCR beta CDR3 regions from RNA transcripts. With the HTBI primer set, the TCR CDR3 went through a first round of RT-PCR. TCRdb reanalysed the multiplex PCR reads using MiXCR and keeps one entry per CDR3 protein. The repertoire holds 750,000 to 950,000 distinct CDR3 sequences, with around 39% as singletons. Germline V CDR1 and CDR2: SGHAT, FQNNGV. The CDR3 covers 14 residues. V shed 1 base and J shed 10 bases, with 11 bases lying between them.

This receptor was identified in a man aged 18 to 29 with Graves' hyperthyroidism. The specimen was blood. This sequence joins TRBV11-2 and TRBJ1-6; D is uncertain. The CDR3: CASSLVGLGSPLHF. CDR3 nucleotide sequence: TGTGCCAGCAGCTTAGTAGGACTGGGATCACCCCTCCACTTT. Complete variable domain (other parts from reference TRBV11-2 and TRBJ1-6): EAGVAQSPRYKIIEKRQSVAFWCNPISGHATLYWYQQILGQGPKLLIQFQNNGVVDDSQLPKDRFSAERLKGVDSTLKIQPAKLEDSAVYLCASSLVGLGSPLHFGNGTRLTVT.